This TCR beta chain came from a study of blood T cell repertoires in COVID-19. The repertoire was sequenced with immunoSEQ multiplex PCR; TCRdb's copy has only in-frame clones and lacks some. The sample carries more than 200,000 clones, 70% to 85% recorded once. Trimming removed 3 bases at V and 0 bases at J, with 11 bases between. CDR1 SQVTM and CDR2 ANQGSEA come from the germline V gene. This CDR3 spans 14 amino acids. This TCR was sampled from a man older than 75 with acute or convalescent COVID-19. Sequenced sample: peripheral blood. The rearrangement uses TRBV29-1 and TRBJ1-1; no definite D call. The CDR3 protein is CSVEERVLNTEAFF. DNA of the CDR3: TGCAGCGTTGAGGAGAGAGTTTTGAACACTGAAGCTTTCTTT.